This is a list of T cell receptor beta chains from one sample in a study of T cell changes during pregnancy in multiple sclerosis. TCRdb's table, derived via immunoSEQ multiplex PCR, lists solely in-frame clones and lacks some. The sample has around 61,000 clones, 70% to 90% seen once. Sequenced here: peripheral blood, sampled in the first trimester of pregnancy. These receptors were obtained from a female donor in good health, enrolled as a control in a pregnancy study. Both conserved end residues are part of each CDR3. D genes are given only for firm matches. Clone size is given for some rows only: seen once, a few or many times, or a class if the clone is expanded.

CDR3aa: CASSISGQTYNSPLHF
CDR3nt: TGTGCCAGTAGTATCAGTGGACAGACTTATAATTCACCCCTCCACTTT
d_gene: NA
j_gene: TRBJ1-6
v_gene: TRBV19
abundance: NA

CDR3aa: CASSLNPAGANTGELFF
CDR3nt: TGTGCCAGCAGCTTAAACCCGGCGGGGGCGAACACCGGGGAGCTGTTTTTT
d_gene: TRBD2
j_gene: TRBJ2-2
v_gene: TRBV7-3
abundance: NA

CDR3aa: CASSREGGNQPQHF
CDR3nt: TGTGCCAGCAGCCGTGAGGGCGGAAATCAGCCCCAGCATTTT
d_gene: NA
j_gene: TRBJ1-5
v_gene: TRBV7-3
abundance: few

CDR3aa: CASSNYGQGTYEQYF
CDR3nt: TGTGCCAGCAGCAACTATGGACAGGGGACCTACGAGCAGTACTTC
d_gene: TRBD1
j_gene: TRBJ2-7
v_gene: TRBV7-2
abundance: NA

CDR3aa: CASSKDLDEKLFF
CDR3nt: TGCGCCAGCAGCAAAGATTTAGATGAAAAACTGTTTTTT
d_gene: NA
j_gene: TRBJ1-4
v_gene: TRBV4-3
abundance: NA

CDR3aa: CASSMPGQVNEKLFF
CDR3nt: TGTGCCAGTAGTATGCCCGGACAGGTCAACGAAAAACTGTTTTTT
d_gene: TRBD1
j_gene: TRBJ1-4
v_gene: TRBV19
abundance: once

CDR3aa: CASSIGEGGNQPQHF
CDR3nt: TGTGCCAGTAGTATAGGGGAGGGAGGCAATCAGCCCCAGCATTTT
d_gene: NA
j_gene: TRBJ1-5
v_gene: TRBV19
abundance: few

CDR3aa: CATSRSAQDGYTF
CDR3nt: TGTGCCACCAGCAGATCTGCACAGGATGGCTACACCTTC
d_gene: NA
j_gene: TRBJ1-2
v_gene: TRBV15
abundance: NA

CDR3aa: CASSRQGTNTEAFF
CDR3nt: TGTGCCAGTAGTCGACAGGGTACGAACACTGAAGCTTTCTTT
d_gene: TRBD1
j_gene: TRBJ1-1
v_gene: TRBV19
abundance: NA

CDR3aa: CASSQPASLLSEQYF
CDR3nt: TGCGCCAGCAGTCAACCGGCTAGTTTACTGAGCGAGCAGTACTTC
d_gene: NA
j_gene: TRBJ2-7
v_gene: TRBV23-1
abundance: once

CDR3aa: CASRGDRGEVDTQYF
CDR3nt: TGTGCCAGCAGGGGGGACAGGGGGGAGGTAGATACGCAGTATTTT
d_gene: TRBD1
j_gene: TRBJ2-3
v_gene: TRBV6-5
abundance: NA

CDR3aa: CASSQGLAGPGELFF
CDR3nt: TGTGCCAGCTCCCAGGGACTAGCGGGACCCGGGGAGCTGTTTTTT
d_gene: TRBD2
j_gene: TRBJ2-2
v_gene: TRBV18
abundance: NA

CDR3aa: CASSYTGNRDEKLFF
CDR3nt: TGTGCCAGCAGCTACACAGGGAATCGGGATGAAAAACTGTTTTTT
d_gene: NA
j_gene: TRBJ1-4
v_gene: TRBV11-3
abundance: NA

CDR3aa: CASNLGAGARTGELFF
CDR3nt: TGTGCCAGTAACCTGGGGGCGGGGGCGAGAACCGGGGAGCTGTTTTTT
d_gene: NA
j_gene: TRBJ2-2
v_gene: TRBV19
abundance: NA

CDR3aa: CASSRQGQQPQHF
CDR3nt: TGTGCCAGCAGCCGACAGGGCCAACAGCCCCAGCATTTT
d_gene: TRBD1
j_gene: TRBJ1-5
v_gene: TRBV5-4
abundance: NA

CDR3aa: CASSLVAESSYNEQFF
CDR3nt: TGCGCCAGCAGCTTGGTAGCGGAAAGCTCCTACAATGAGCAGTTCTTC
d_gene: NA
j_gene: TRBJ2-1
v_gene: TRBV5-1
abundance: NA

CDR3aa: CASSLSRTGGGNTIYF
CDR3nt: TGTGCCAGCAGCTTAAGCCGGACAGGGGGTGGAAACACCATATATTTT
d_gene: TRBD1
j_gene: TRBJ1-3
v_gene: TRBV7-2
abundance: once

CDR3aa: CAWNQGKSNQPQHF
CDR3nt: TGTGCCTGGAATCAGGGTAAAAGCAATCAGCCCCAGCATTTT
d_gene: NA
j_gene: TRBJ1-5
v_gene: TRBV30
abundance: few

CDR3aa: CASSDYPGQGLIAGYTF
CDR3nt: TGTGCCAGCAGTGACTACCCGGGACAGGGTCTAATTGCTGGCTACACCTTC
d_gene: TRBD1
j_gene: TRBJ1-2
v_gene: TRBV6-4
abundance: once

CDR3aa: CASSPRASGEHEQFF
CDR3nt: TGTGCCAGCAGCCCCAGAGCTAGCGGGGAACATGAGCAGTTCTTC
d_gene: TRBD2
j_gene: TRBJ2-1
v_gene: TRBV4-2
abundance: NA

CDR3aa: CASTSIRTGQDTEAFF
CDR3nt: TGTGCCAGTACCAGTATCAGGACAGGGCAGGACACTGAAGCTTTCTTT
d_gene: TRBD1
j_gene: TRBJ1-1
v_gene: TRBV19
abundance: medium-sized

CDR3aa: CASSVDLTDEQFF
CDR3nt: TGTGCCAGCAGCGTAGACCTCACGGATGAGCAGTTCTTC
d_gene: NA
j_gene: TRBJ2-1
v_gene: TRBV9
abundance: NA

CDR3aa: CASRHVIRRVWQPQHF
CDR3nt: TGTGCCAGCAGACACGTAATAAGGAGGGTGTGGCAGCCCCAGCATTTT
d_gene: NA
j_gene: TRBJ1-5
v_gene: TRBV7-6
abundance: NA

CDR3aa: CASGLVPFTGESVEPQHF
CDR3nt: TGTGCTAGTGGTTTGGTTCCTTTTACAGGGGAGTCAGTAGAGCCCCAGCATTTT
d_gene: TRBD1
j_gene: TRBJ1-5
v_gene: TRBV12-5
abundance: NA